A selection of T cell receptor beta chains follows, all from one sample in a study of T-cell memory formation after mild COVID-19. From the 5' RACE reads, TCRdb called clonotypes with MiXCR, one entry per CDR3 protein. The sample consists of some 190,000 distinct CDR3 sequences, under 20% of them appearing once. The sequencing sample was made of PBMCs or a T cell subset sorted from them (not recorded which). These receptors were taken from an adult woman who had mild COVID-19 (a few samples of this study predate the infection). Cell type and time point are not known. Both conserved end residues are part of each CDR3. D genes are given only for firm matches. Clone size is given for some rows only: seen once, a few or many times, or a class if the clone is expanded.

len	d_gene	v_gene	j_gene	abundance	CDR3nt	CDR3aa
12	NA	TRBV3-1	TRBJ2-7	NA	TGTGCCAGCAGCCAACCGGAATACGAGCAGTACTTC	CASSQPEYEQYF
15	NA	TRBV15	TRBJ2-7	few	TGTGCCACCTCTAAGGGGCAGTCTGCTAACTACGAGCAGTACTTC	CATSKGQSANYEQYF
13	NA	TRBV24-1	TRBJ2-7	few	TGTGCCACCAGTGACCCTCTACGATACGAGCAGTACTTC	CATSDPLRYEQYF
18	NA	TRBV27	TRBJ2-3	NA	TGTGCCAGCAGTTTAACCCGAGCGAGGTCACGTAACACAGATACGCAGTATTTT	CASSLTRARSRNTDTQYF
15	TRBD2	TRBV5-1	TRBJ2-1	NA	TGCGCCAGCAGCTTGGTTGCGGGGGGGAACAATGAGCAGTTCTTC	CASSLVAGGNNEQFF
17	TRBD2	TRBV12-5	TRBJ2-3	NA	TGTGCTAGTGGTTTTACCCCCTTAGCGGGGCGCACAGATACGCAGTATTTT	CASGFTPLAGRTDTQYF
14	NA	TRBV20-1	TRBJ2-3	NA	TGCAGTGCTAGAGGCCAACGGGGGGCAAATACGCAGTATTTT	CSARGQRGANTQYF
12	NA	TRBV6-6	TRBJ2-7	few	TGTGCCAGTCGGCGGGGCCTCGTAGAGCAGTACTTC	CASRRGLVEQYF
12	NA	TRBV7-8	TRBJ1-1	NA	TGTGCCAGCAGCTTACCGGGGGCGCAGGCTTTCTTT	CASSLPGAQAFF
14	NA	TRBV6-2/TRBV6-3	TRBJ2-7	NA	TGTGCCAGCACTGGACTAACCGGCTCCTACGAGCAGTACTTC	CASTGLTGSYEQYF
14	NA	TRBV12-3/TRBV12-4	TRBJ2-7	few	TGTGCCAGCAGTTTAATTAAAGGGCCCTACGAGCAGTACTTC	CASSLIKGPYEQYF
12	NA	TRBV3-1	TRBJ1-1	NA	TGTGCCAGCAGCCCCTTCGAGGGACGGACTCTCTTT	CASSPFEGRTLF
12	NA	TRBV12-3/TRBV12-4	TRBJ2-3	many	TGTGCCAGCAGAAGGGTCTCAGATACGCAGTATTTT	CASRRVSDTQYF
16	NA	TRBV19	TRBJ2-7	NA	TGTGCCAGTAGTATGAGAACGGGGGTGCTGACCTACGAGCAGTACTTC	CASSMRTGVLTYEQYF
14	TRBD1	TRBV20-1	TRBJ1-2	few	TGCAGTGCTACTAGGACAGGGGTTGACTATGGCTACACCTTC	CSATRTGVDYGYTF
14	TRBD1	TRBV7-7	TRBJ2-5	NA	TGTGCTAGCAGCCCATCAGGGGGTGGGGAGACCCAGTACTTC	CASSPSGGGETQYF
16	TRBD1	TRBV6-6	TRBJ2-7	NA	TGTGCCAGCAGCCCCTGGGATGCCGGGACAGGGGTGGAGCAGTACTTC	CASSPWDAGTGVEQYF
14	NA	TRBV20-1	TRBJ2-7	NA	TGCAGTGCTAGAGGGACAGCTGCCGGCTACGAGCAGTACTTC	CSARGTAAGYEQYF
15	TRBD2	TRBV19	TRBJ2-7	NA	TGTGCCAGTAGCCGGACTAGCGGGATCTCCTACGAGCAGTACTTC	CASSRTSGISYEQYF
15	TRBD1	TRBV20-1	TRBJ2-1	many	TGCAGTGCTAAGTTAGACAGGGCTGTTTCGAATGAGCAGTTCTTC	CSAKLDRAVSNEQFF
15	NA	TRBV4-1	TRBJ2-1	few	TGCGCCAGCAGTCCAACCCAGGATACGGAAAATGAGCAGTTCTTC	CASSPTQDTENEQFF
13	NA	TRBV4-1	TRBJ1-1	few	TGCGCCAGCAGCCAACCGGGGCAGGTGGGAGCTTTCTTT	CASSQPGQVGAFF
15	TRBD1	TRBV3-1	TRBJ1-1	few	TGTGCCAGCAGCATGTGGGACAGGGGAAACACTGAAGCTTTCTTT	CASSMWDRGNTEAFF
11	NA	TRBV15	TRBJ2-3	few	TGTGCCACCAGTAGGGTTGATACGCAGTATTTT	CATSRVDTQYF
16	NA	TRBV4-2	TRBJ1-3	NA	TGTGCCAGCAGCCAAGAGGCAGCTGGAGCTGGAAACACCATATATTTT	CASSQEAAGAGNTIYF
15	NA	TRBV7-3	TRBJ2-2	few	TGTGCCAGCAGCTTCAGACAGGATCTCACCGGGGAGCTGTTTTTT	CASSFRQDLTGELFF
14	NA	TRBV20-1	TRBJ2-3	NA	TGCAGTGCTGATGAGGGCCATGGGACAGATACGCAGTATTTT	CSADEGHGTDTQYF
15	TRBD2	TRBV7-8	TRBJ2-7	NA	TGTGCCAGCACCCCCCCGAAGCGGGAGGGTAGCGAGCAGTACTTC	CASTPPKREGSEQYF
12	NA	TRBV12-3/TRBV12-4	TRBJ2-1	few	TGTGCCAGCAGCACTAGGCGGAATGAGCAGTTCTTC	CASSTRRNEQFF
14	NA	TRBV20-1	TRBJ2-3	few	TGCAGTGCCCCAGAGCGGATAACCACAGATACGCAGTATTTT	CSAPERITTDTQYF
16	TRBD1	TRBV6-5	TRBJ1-2	few	TGTGCCAGCAGTTACTACATTCGACCGGGACAGGGTGGCTACACCTTC	CASSYYIRPGQGGYTF
15	NA	TRBV4-2	TRBJ2-2	NA	TGTGCCAGCAGCCCACCCGGGACCTCGTCCGGGGAGCTGTTTTTT	CASSPPGTSSGELFF
14	TRBD2	TRBV29-1	TRBJ2-7	few	TGCAGCGTACTAACTAGCGGGAGCCTAGACGAGCAGTACTTC	CSVLTSGSLDEQYF
14	NA	TRBV5-1	TRBJ2-3	few	TGCGCCAGCAGCTTGGCCGAAGCGTTCGATACGCAGTATTTT	CASSLAEAFDTQYF
14	NA	TRBV3-1	TRBJ2-4	few	TGTGCCAGCAGCCAAGTGGCCAGGGCGAACATTCAGTACTTC	CASSQVARANIQYF
13	TRBD1	TRBV29-1	TRBJ1-5	few	TGCAGCGCCGGGACAGGGGGTGTACAGCCCCAGCATTTT	CSAGTGGVQPQHF
16	TRBD1	TRBV4-1	TRBJ2-2	NA	TGCGCCAGCAGCCAAGGGGGGACAGGGTACACCGGGGAGCTGTTTTTT	CASSQGGTGYTGELFF
14	TRBD1	TRBV6-1	TRBJ2-1	NA	TGTGCCAGCAAAGCAGGGGGCAGCTACAATGAGCAGTTCTTC	CASKAGGSYNEQFF
15	TRBD2	TRBV7-9	TRBJ2-2	NA	TGTGCCAGCAGCTTAGCCAGCGGGAGCCACGGGGAGCTGTTTTTT	CASSLASGSHGELFF
11	NA	TRBV11-2	TRBJ2-1	few	TGTGCCAGCAGCTTCCAACGTGAGCAGTTCTTC	CASSFQREQFF
15	TRBD2	TRBV5-1	TRBJ2-3	few	TGCGCCAGCAGCTTTGGCGGGAGCAGGACAGATACGCAGTATTTT	CASSFGGSRTDTQYF
16	NA	TRBV5-1	TRBJ2-1	many	TGCGCCAGCAGCTTGGCTTCGCGTCAGAGAGACAATGAGCAGTTCTTC	CASSLASRQRDNEQFF
15	TRBD1	TRBV12-3/TRBV12-4	TRBJ1-4	few	TGTGCCAGCAGTAACGGACAGGGCTTTAATGAAAAACTGTTTTTT	CASSNGQGFNEKLFF
15	NA	TRBV3-1	TRBJ2-1	NA	TGTGCCAGCAGCCGGGGGCGGTCGACCTACAATGAGCAGTTCTTC	CASSRGRSTYNEQFF
14	NA	TRBV6-5	TRBJ2-7	NA	TGTGCCAGCAGTTATCAGGGTGGCCCGTACGAGCAGTACTTC	CASSYQGGPYEQYF
15	NA	TRBV20-1	TRBJ2-7	few	TGCAGTGCTAGAGATGGGGGACATGGAGGTTACGAGCAGTACTTC	CSARDGGHGGYEQYF
12	NA	TRBV20-1	TRBJ1-5	few	TGCAGTGCTAGCCCCCCGAATCAGCCCCAGCATTTT	CSASPPNQPQHF
13	NA	TRBV7-3	TRBJ2-1	NA	TGTGCCAGCAGCTCCATAGCCGGCCAGGAGCAGTTCTTC	CASSSIAGQEQFF
18	NA	TRBV6-5	TRBJ1-6	many	TGTGCCAGCAGCCCAACCACAACAGGGTGGGGCTATAATTCACCCCTCCACTTT	CASSPTTTGWGYNSPLHF
15	NA	TRBV5-5	TRBJ2-3	many	TGTGCCAGCAGCTGGGACTGGCTTTCCACAGATACGCAGTATTTT	CASSWDWLSTDTQYF
14	NA	TRBV20-1	TRBJ2-7	NA	TGCAGTGCTAGGTACGGAAGTCCCCCCTACGAGCAGTACTTC	CSARYGSPPYEQYF
14	TRBD1	TRBV20-1	TRBJ2-7	many	TGCAGTGCAATTGGACAGGGTAACTACTACGAGCAGTACTTC	CSAIGQGNYYEQYF
13	NA	TRBV6-6	TRBJ1-4	few	TGTGCCAGCAGTTACACTTTTTTTGAAAAACTGTTTTTT	CASSYTFFEKLFF
15	TRBD2	TRBV2	TRBJ2-3	few	TGTGCCAGCAGGGGGCTAGCGGGAGGAACAGATACGCAGTATTTT	CASRGLAGGTDTQYF
17	TRBD2	TRBV3-1	TRBJ2-3	NA	TGTGCCAGCAGCCAAGGGGGACTAGCGGGAAGCACAGATACGCAGTATTTT	CASSQGGLAGSTDTQYF
17	TRBD1	TRBV7-6	TRBJ2-5	NA	TGTGCCAGCAGCTCCCCACCCCGGGACAGGGGGGGGAAGACCCAGTACTTC	CASSSPPRDRGGKTQYF
15	NA	TRBV20-1	TRBJ1-3	once	TGCAGTGCTAACCCGGGAGGGGGCTCTGGAAACACCATATATTTT	CSANPGGGSGNTIYF
14	NA	TRBV5-4	TRBJ1-2	NA	TGTGCCAGCAGCTTTCTGGAGAAGGCTTATGGCTACACCTTC	CASSFLEKAYGYTF
15	NA	TRBV9	TRBJ2-2	few	TGTGCCAGCAGCGTTGGGCAGTCGAACACCGGGGAGCTGTTTTTT	CASSVGQSNTGELFF
19	NA	TRBV20-1	TRBJ2-6	NA	TGCAGTGCTAGCGTTTTCCGACAGGAGAATAACTCTGGGGCCAACGTCCTGACTTTC	CSASVFRQENNSGANVLTF